The sequence of this TCR beta chain was determined in a study of shared clonotypes between healthy human individuals. General observations from the study: Only a few donors were included, so the genetic and exposure-history diversity represented was limited.

Researchers ran the assay at a deep level. Here immunoSEQ multiplex PCR was the method, and the copy in TCRdb shows in-frame clones only, minus some. This repertoire shows more than 400,000 clones, approximately 80% found once; its top ten account for 12%. Comment on this clone: Its specificity is unknown.

The CDR3 contains 14 residues. Among the donors, all were Caucasian adults who lived in Nashville, Tennessee. The clonotype comes from a woman aged 40 to 49 in good health. Some clones in this sample may be carry-over from other donors' samples. Sequenced input: PBMCs. The chain links TRBV21-1 to TRBJ1-5; TRBD1 is the table's D call, not checked against the DNA. TRBV21-1 is a pseudogene segment. CDR3 protein: CASSRTGGYQPQHF. CDR3 nucleotides: TGTGCCAGCAGCAGGACAGGGGGCTATCAGCCCCAGCATTTT.